This TCR beta chain was observed in a study of blood T cell repertoires in COVID-19. For the study at large: The study drew acute and convalescent COVID-19 samples from the United States, Italy and Spain. The analysed material was cDNA or gDNA that came from T cells, B-cell-depleted T cells, or PBMCs.

Original processing methods: Estimates of nucleated cell counts were drawn from the amplification of reference gene primers. TCRdb keeps only in-frame clones here, not all; method: immunoSEQ multiplex PCR. That table gives V, J and clone size, and the DNA gave D and trimming. The profile covers approximately 220,000 clones, with around 85% appearing a single time and about 8% taken by the ten largest. The receptor comes from a woman aged 80 or older with acute or convalescent COVID-19. Sequencing was carried out using peripheral blood.

CDR3 amino acids: CASSTRTSWAGNTQYF. The DNA for the CDR3 is TGTGCCAGCAGTACGAGGACTAGCTGGGCAGGAAATACGCAGTATTTT. The chain has TRBV28 and TRBJ2-3, with TRBD2 identical over 8 bases. Germline CDR1 is MDHEN and CDR2 is SYDVKM. Losses at the gene ends were 5 bases for V and 7 bases for J; bases not matched to a gene: 14. CDR3 length: 16 residues.